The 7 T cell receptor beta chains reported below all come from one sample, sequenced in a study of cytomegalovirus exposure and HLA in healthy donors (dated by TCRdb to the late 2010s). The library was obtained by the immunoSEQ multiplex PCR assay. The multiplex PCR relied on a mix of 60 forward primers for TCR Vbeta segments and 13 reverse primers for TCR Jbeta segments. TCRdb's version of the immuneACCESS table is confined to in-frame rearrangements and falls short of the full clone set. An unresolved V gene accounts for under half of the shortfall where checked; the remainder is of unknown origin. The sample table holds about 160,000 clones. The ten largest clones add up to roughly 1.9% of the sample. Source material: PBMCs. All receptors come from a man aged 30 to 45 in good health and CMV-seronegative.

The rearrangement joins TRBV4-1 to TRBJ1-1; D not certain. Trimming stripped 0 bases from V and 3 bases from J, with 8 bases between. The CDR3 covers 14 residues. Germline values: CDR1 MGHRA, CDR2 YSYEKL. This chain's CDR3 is CASSQDSVYTEAFF. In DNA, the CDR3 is TGCGCCAGCAGCCAAGATTCGGTGTACACTGAAGCTTTCTTT.

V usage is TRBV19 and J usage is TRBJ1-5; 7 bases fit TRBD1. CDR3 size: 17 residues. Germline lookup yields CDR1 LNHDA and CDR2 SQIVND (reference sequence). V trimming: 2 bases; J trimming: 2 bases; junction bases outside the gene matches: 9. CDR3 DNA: TGTGCCAGTAGTATAAAAGGTGGAGGGGGCGGCAATCAGCCCCAGCATTTT. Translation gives CASSIKGGGGGNQPQHF.

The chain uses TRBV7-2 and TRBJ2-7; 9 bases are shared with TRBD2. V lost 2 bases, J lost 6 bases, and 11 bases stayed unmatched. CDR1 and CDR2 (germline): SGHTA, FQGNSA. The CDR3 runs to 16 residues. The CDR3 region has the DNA TGTGCCAGCAGCTTATCAAGCGGGAGGTTAACAGGCGAGCAGTACTTC. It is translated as CASSLSSGRLTGEQYF.

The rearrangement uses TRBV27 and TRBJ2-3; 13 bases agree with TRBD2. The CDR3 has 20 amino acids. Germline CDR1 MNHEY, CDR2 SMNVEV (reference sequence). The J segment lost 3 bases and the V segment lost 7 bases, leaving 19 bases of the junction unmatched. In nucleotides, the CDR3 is TGTGCCAGCAAGATCCCCCCAGGACTAGCGGGAGAGAGCCAAACAGATACGCAGTATTTT. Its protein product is CASKIPPGLAGESQTDTQYF.

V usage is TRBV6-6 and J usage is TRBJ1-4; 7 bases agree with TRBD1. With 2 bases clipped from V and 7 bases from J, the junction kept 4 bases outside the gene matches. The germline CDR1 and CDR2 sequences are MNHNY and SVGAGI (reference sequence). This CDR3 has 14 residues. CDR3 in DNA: TGTGCCAGCAGTTACAGGGGGCGAGGTGAAAAACTGTTTTTT. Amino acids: CASSYRGRGEKLFF.

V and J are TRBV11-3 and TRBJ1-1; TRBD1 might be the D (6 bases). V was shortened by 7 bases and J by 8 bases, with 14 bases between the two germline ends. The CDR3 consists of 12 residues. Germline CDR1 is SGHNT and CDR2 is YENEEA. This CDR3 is CASTGQTDEAFF. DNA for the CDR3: TGTGCCAGCACTGGACAGACTGACGAAGCTTTCTTT.

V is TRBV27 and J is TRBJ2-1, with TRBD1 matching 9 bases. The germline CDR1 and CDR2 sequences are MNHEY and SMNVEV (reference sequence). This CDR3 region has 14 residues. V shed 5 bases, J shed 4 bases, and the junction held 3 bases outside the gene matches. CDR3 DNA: TGTGCCAGCAGTAAGGACAGGGGATACAATGAGCAGTTCTTC. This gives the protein CASSKDRGYNEQFF.